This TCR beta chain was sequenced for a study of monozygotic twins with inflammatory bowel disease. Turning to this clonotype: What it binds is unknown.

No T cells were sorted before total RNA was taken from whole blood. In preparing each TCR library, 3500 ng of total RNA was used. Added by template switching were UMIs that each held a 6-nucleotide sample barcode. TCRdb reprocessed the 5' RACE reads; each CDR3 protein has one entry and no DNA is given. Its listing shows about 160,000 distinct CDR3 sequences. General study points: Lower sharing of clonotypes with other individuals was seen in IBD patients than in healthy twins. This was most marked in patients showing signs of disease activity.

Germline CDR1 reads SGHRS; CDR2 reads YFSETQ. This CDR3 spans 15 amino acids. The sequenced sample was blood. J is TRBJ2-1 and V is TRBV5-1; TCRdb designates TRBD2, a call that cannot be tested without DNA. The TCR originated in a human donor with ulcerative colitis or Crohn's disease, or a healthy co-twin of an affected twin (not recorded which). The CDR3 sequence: CASSLALAGGNEQFF. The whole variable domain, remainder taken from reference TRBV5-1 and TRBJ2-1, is KAGVTQTPRYLIKTRGQQVTLSCSPISGHRSVSWYQQTPGQGLQFLFEYFSETQRNKGNFPGRFSGRQFSNSRSEMNVSTLELGDSALYLCASSLALAGGNEQFFGPGTRLTVL.